This T cell receptor (beta chain) was captured by sequencing in a study of T-cell reconstitution after alpha-beta-depleted transplantation in children. Germline CDR1 reads MGHRA; CDR2 reads YSYEKL. The V gene end was trimmed by 0 bases and the J gene end by 7 bases; junction bases not matched to a gene: 7. The CDR3 totals 17 residues. Unique molecular identifiers tagged the TCRbeta library. Each CDR3 protein gets one entry after TCRdb re-called the PCR reads with MiXCR. The sample consists of more than 400,000 distinct CDR3 sequences, approximately 42% of them appearing once. This clonotype was found many times.

The source is a girl aged 2 to 10 with aplastic anemia, due to receive a stem cell transplant. The sample consisted of PBMCs, taken before TCRalphabeta/CD19-depleted stem cell transplant. V is TRBV4-1 and J is TRBJ2-1; 12 nucleotides align to TRBD2. CDR3: CASSQDPSGRAWNEQFF. The DNA of the CDR3 is TGCGCCAGCAGCCAAGATCCTAGCGGGAGGGCCTGGAATGAGCAGTTCTTC.